The 23 T cell receptor beta chains presented below share a single source sample, sequenced in a study of cytomegalovirus exposure and HLA in healthy donors. The PCR ran on 60 Vbeta and 13 Jbeta primers. This table comes from immunoSEQ multiplex PCR, and its TCRdb copy is limited to in-frame clones, with some not included. The data hold about 180,000 clones, with more than 80% observed a single time. The specimen was PBMCs. The source is a man between 18 and 35 years old in good health and CMV-seronegative.

CDR3 DNA: TGTGCCAGCAGTTCTCACGGGACAGGGGCCGGGGAGCTGTTTTTT. Residues: CASSSHGTGAGELFF. The rearrangement joins TRBV27 to TRBJ2-2; 10 positions match TRBD1. Per the germline V gene, CDR1 is MNHEY and CDR2 is SMNVEV (reference sequence). V shed 4 bases, J shed 6 bases, and the junction held 5 bases outside the gene matches. CDR3 length: 15 residues.

The genes are TRBV30 and TRBJ2-7, with 11 bases matching TRBD1. CDR3 size: 13 residues. Germline V CDR1 and CDR2: GTSNPN, SVGIG (reference sequence). J was trimmed by 1 base and V by 5 bases; bases with no gene match: 1. CDR3 sequence (DNA): TGTGCCTGGGGGACAGGGGGATCCTACGAGCAGTACTTC. Its translation: CAWGTGGSYEQYF.

The chain has TRBV5-4 and TRBJ2-1, with TRBD2 matching over 7 bases. The CDR3 consists of 15 residues. V lost 6 bases to trimming and J lost 8 bases; unmatched junction nucleotides: 14. Per germline, CDR1 SGHNT and CDR2 YYREEE (reference sequence). This CDR3 is CASTHQGGSVDEQFF. CDR3 sequence (DNA): TGTGCCAGCACTCATCAGGGCGGGAGTGTGGATGAGCAGTTCTTC.

This chain uses TRBV29-1 with TRBJ1-1; tentative D call: TRBD1 (5 bases). The length of the CDR3 is 15 residues. Germline V gene sequence: CDR1 SQVTM, CDR2 ANQGSEA. The ends were cut back, 4 bases at V and 1 base at J, with 16 bases in the middle. CDR3 bases: TGCAGCGTTGGGGGGGGTTCCACGAAGAACACTGAAGCTTTCTTT. Its translation is CSVGGGSTKNTEAFF.

The V and J genes are TRBV16 and TRBJ1-2; D unresolved. Trimming took 3 bases from V and 6 from J, leaving 14 bases between them. Per germline, CDR1 KGHSY and CDR2 FQNENV. This CDR3 spans 14 amino acids. For the CDR3, the DNA is TGTGCCAGCAGCCATACAAAGTCACCTCATGGCTACACCTTC. As protein: CASSHTKSPHGYTF. The full variable domain, rest sourced from reference TRBV16 and TRBJ1-2, is GEEVAQTPKHLVRGEGQKAKLYCAPIKGHSYVFWYQQVLKNEFKFLISFQNENVFDETGMPKERFSAKCLPNSPCSLEIQATKLEDSAVYFCASSHTKSPHGYTFGSGTRLTVV.

The chain employs TRBV25-1 and TRBJ2-2; 9 bases map to TRBD1. Germline V gene sequence: CDR1 MGHDK, CDR2 SYGVNS. This CDR3 comprises 15 residues. V lost 6 bases, J lost 3 bases, and 5 bases stayed unmatched. The CDR3 bases are TGTGCCAGCAGCCACCGGGACAGGGACACCGGGGAGCTGTTTTTT. It yields the protein CASSHRDRDTGELFF.

The V call is TRBV19, the J call TRBJ1-2; D perhaps matches TRBD1 (5 bases). Germline V CDR1 and CDR2: LNHDA, SQIVND (reference sequence). This CDR3 is 14 amino acids long. V shed 2 bases and J shed 2 bases, with 9 bases lying between them. The DNA of the CDR3 is TGTGCCAGTAGTATACAGGGTGTGAACTATGGCTACACCTTC. Translated, it gives CASSIQGVNYGYTF.

The gene calls are TRBV14 and TRBJ2-2; 8 nucleotides line up with TRBD2. The V segment lost 4 bases and the J segment 6 bases; nucleotides outside the gene matches: 19. CDR1 is SGHDN, CDR2 FVKESK, per germline. This CDR3 has 19 amino acids. CDR3 nucleotides: TGTGCCAGCAGCCCCCGTCCCGGAGCGGGAGTATCTTTTCCCGGGGAGCTGTTTTTT. Translated, it gives CASSPRPGAGVSFPGELFF.

The J gene is TRBJ2-4, the V gene TRBV10-3, with D possibly being TRBD1 (5 bases). CDR1 and CDR2 (germline): ENHRY, SYGVKD. This CDR3 has 14 residues. The V and J ends lost 2 bases and 1 base respectively, with 6 bases between them. The CDR3 is CAISEAGAKNIQYF. In DNA form, the CDR3 reads TGTGCCATCAGTGAGGCAGGGGCCAAAAACATTCAGTACTTC.

The chain has TRBV5-1 and TRBJ2-5, with a weak D call TRBD1 (6 bases). The V end was cut by 4 bases, the J end by 2 bases, with 12 bases between. The CDR3 is 14 amino acids. The germline V gene encodes CDR1 SGHRS and CDR2 YFSETQ. CDR3: CASSTNRVQETQYF. The CDR3 DNA follows: TGCGCCAGCAGCACAAACAGGGTTCAAGAGACCCAGTACTTC.

The V and J genes are TRBV7-2 and TRBJ2-3, with D possibly TRBD2 on 5 matching bases. Germline CDR1 is SGHTA and CDR2 is FQGNSA. The CDR3 extends over 13 amino acids. The V and J ends lost 3 bases and 10 bases respectively, with 14 bases between them. CDR3 residues: CASSFSLGRAQYF. The CDR3 nucleotides are TGTGCCAGCAGCTTCTCGCTTGGGCGGGCGCAGTATTTT.

Turning to this clone: This CDR3 is also generated by other DNA sequences in the sample. J is TRBJ1-2 and V is TRBV6-1; D might be TRBD1 (6 bases). V gave up 8 bases and J gave up 2 bases, with 9 bases separating them. Germline assignment: CDR1 MNHNS and CDR2 SASEGT. There are 12 residues in the CDR3. The CDR3 reads CASGQGNYGYTF. CDR3 in DNA: TGTGCCAGCGGCCAGGGGAACTATGGCTACACCTTC.

The chain is built from TRBV29-1 and TRBJ2-3, with D unresolved. Germline lookup yields CDR1 SQVTM and CDR2 ANQGSEA. V was clipped by 0 bases and J by 8 bases, with 12 bases between them. The length of the CDR3 is 13 residues. CDR3 sequence: CSVEEYVLSTQYF. The CDR3 region has the DNA TGCAGCGTTGAAGAATACGTTCTGAGTACGCAGTATTTT.

V gene TRBV6-1 combines with J gene TRBJ1-3; the D gene is possibly TRBD1 (5 bases). The germline V gene encodes CDR1 MNHNS and CDR2 SASEGT. V was shortened by 10 bases and J by 0 bases, with 13 bases between the two germline ends. CDR3 size: 14 residues. The CDR3 region has the DNA TGTGCCACTCTTACAGGAGTCTCTGGAAACACCATATATTTT. Translating gives CATLTGVSGNTIYF.

The chain carries TRBV28 and TRBJ2-1; 9 nucleotides align to TRBD1. This CDR3 contains 16 residues. The junction had 11 bases not matched to a gene; V was cut back by 5 bases and J by 6 bases. CDR1 MDHEN and CDR2 SYDVKM come from the germline V gene. This chain's CDR3 is CASSPLGTGFGNEQFF. As DNA, the CDR3 is TGTGCCAGCAGTCCCCTCGGGACAGGGTTTGGCAATGAGCAGTTCTTC.

CDR3 DNA sequence: TGTGCCACCAGCGACGGGGGGGACACTGAAGCTTTCTTT. It codes for CATSDGGDTEAFF. This rearrangement joins TRBV15 to TRBJ1-1; the D gene is possibly TRBD1 (5 bases). The CDR3 contains 13 residues. CDR1 LNHNV and CDR2 YYDKDF come from the germline V gene (reference sequence). V lost 5 bases and J lost 3, with 10 bases in between.

The chain links TRBV5-1 to TRBJ2-3; maybe TRBD1 (9 bases). The germline V gene encodes CDR1 SGHRS and CDR2 YFSETQ. V lost 4 bases to trimming and J lost 13 bases, with 25 bases between them. The CDR3 has 15 amino acids. Here the CDR3 DNA reads TGCGCCAGCAGCCACCGGGACAGGGTGACCGGGGGGGAGTATTTT. Translated: CASSHRDRVTGGEYF.

The chain has TRBV9 and TRBJ2-5, with TRBD2 matching 9 bases. Germline trimming cut 3 bases from V and 4 bases from J; bases unmatched to any gene: 7. The length of the CDR3 is 15 residues. CDR1 and CDR2 from the germline V gene are SGDLS and YYNGEE. CDR3 sequence (DNA): TGTGCCAGCAGCGCACCTAGCGGGACGGGAGAGACCCAGTACTTC. The encoded protein is CASSAPSGTGETQYF.

The chain combines TRBV6-6 with TRBJ1-3; TRBD1 might be the D (6 bases). The length of the CDR3 is 14 residues. V was pared by 6 bases and J by 8 bases, with 17 bases between. The germline CDR1 and CDR2 sequences are MNHNY and SVGAGI (reference sequence). The CDR3: CASRAGAWEDTIYF. The CDR3, as DNA: TGTGCCAGCAGAGCGGGGGCATGGGAGGACACCATATATTTT.

V gene TRBV7-3 combines with J gene TRBJ2-4, with TRBD2 matching 7 bases. The V gene's germline CDR1 is SGHTA and CDR2 FQGTGA. The CDR3 sequence is 15 residues long. V lost 1 base and J lost 5; bases outside the gene matches: 5. As DNA, the CDR3 is TGTGCCAGCAGCTTAATTGGGGGAGGGGAAAACATTCAGTACTTC. It yields the protein CASSLIGGGENIQYF.

V and J are TRBV5-1 and TRBJ2-5, with a tentative D call TRBD2 (6 bases). Trimming stripped 1 base from V and 3 bases from J, with 10 bases between. Germline CDR1 and CDR2: SGHRS and YFSETQ. The CDR3 length is 14 residues. The chain's CDR3 is CASSLYWGEETQYF. The CDR3 nucleotides read TGCGCCAGCAGCTTGTATTGGGGGGAAGAGACCCAGTACTTC.

On this clone: The sample contains more than one DNA sequence encoding this CDR3. The genes are TRBV11-3 and TRBJ2-3, with no clear D. The V end was cut by 3 bases, the J end by 0 bases, with 7 bases between. The CDR3 has 14 amino acids. Germline V gives CDR1 SGHNT, CDR2 YENEEA. DNA for the CDR3: TGTGCCAGCAGCTTTTCCGGTAGCACAGATACGCAGTATTTT. Its protein product is CASSFSGSTDTQYF.

The chain uses TRBV7-6 and TRBJ2-7, with TRBD2 as a possible D gene (5 bases). CDR1 and CDR2 from the germline V gene are SGHVS and FNYEAQ. CDR3 size: 13 residues. The V gene lost 0 bases and the J gene lost 3 bases, with 6 bases spanning the gap. CDR3 in amino acids: CASSLAEGYEQYF. CDR3 bases: TGTGCCAGCAGCTTAGCTGAGGGCTACGAGCAGTACTTC. Filled out from reference TRBV7-6 and TRBJ2-7, the complete variable domain reads GAGVSQSPRYKVTKRGQDVALRCDPISGHVSLYWYRQALGQGPEFLTYFNYEAQQDKSGLPNDRFSAERPEGSISTLTIQRTEQRDSAMYRCASSLAEGYEQYFGPGTRLTVT.